This entry describes one TCR beta chain. The antigen is unknown. Sequencing was performed with immunoSEQ multiplex PCR; in TCRdb, only in-frame clones are kept and a portion is missing. The sample includes roughly 130,000 clones, roughly 90% of them seen just once. This sample stems from a study of T cell responses to AZD1222 COVID-19 vaccine. Study context: Second-dose intervals of approximately 4 or approximately 12 weeks were pooled. Points from the study as a whole: Epitopes outside B.1.351 and B.1.1.7 mutated regions reportedly drew nearly half of spike TCRs. Among the donors, most were white British and more were female, and clonal diversity was possibly underestimated.

V lost 3 bases, J lost 8 bases, and 13 bases lay in between. The CDR3 covers 13 residues. The input for sequencing was peripheral blood, taken on day 0 of AZD1222 vaccination. The source is an adult in good health. The rearrangement joins TRBV12-3 or TRBV12-4 to TRBJ1-2; perhaps TRBD1 as D (6 bases). The CDR3 is CASSLSGAGGYTF. The CDR3 region has the DNA TGTGCCAGCAGTTTGTCGGGGGCCGGGGGCTACACCTTC.